The text below deals with one T cell receptor (beta chain). The authors ran the assay at deep level. Clones were sequenced by immunoSEQ multiplex PCR, and TCRdb holds only the in-frame ones, with some missing. The data contain 2 million to 2.5 million clones, approximately 95% of them singletons. This specimen belongs to a study of shared clonotypes between healthy human individuals. Terminally differentiated effector memory CD45RA+ cells were excluded from the naive CD8 cells, which were CD45RO-negative and positively selected for CCR7. V was pared by 0 bases and J by 4 bases, with 4 bases of the junction left unmatched. CDR1 MNHEY and CDR2 SMNVEV come from the germline V gene (reference sequence). The CDR3 runs to 15 residues.

Sequenced sample: naive CD8+ T cells sorted from blood. The sequence was collected from a man aged 18 to 29 in good health. This chain connects TRBV27 to TRBJ2-7; 9 nucleotides align to TRBD1. The CDR3 loop reads CASSLSGDRVYEQYF. The CDR3 DNA reads as TGTGCCAGCAGTTTATCTGGGGACAGGGTATACGAGCAGTACTTC.